The rows below give T cell receptor beta chains drawn from one sample of a study of blood T cell dynamics during melanoma immunotherapy. Some clones are missing from TCRdb's copy, which holds only in-frame ones; the method was immunoSEQ multiplex PCR. The sample consists of roughly 29,000 clones, roughly 83% of them appearing once. This specimen was blood, taken from a patient treated with checkpoint blockade. The receptors were gathered from a human donor with melanoma. Each CDR3 is given with its conserved first and last residue. The order of the fields is J gene, clone size, D gene, V gene, CDR3 protein, CDR3 DNA. D genes are given only for firm matches. Only part of the rows carry a size: once, few, many, or a class if the clone is expanded.

j_gene: TRBJ2-7; abundance: .; d_gene: .; v_gene: TRBV19; CDR3aa: CASSGGTHTYEQYF; CDR3nt: TGTGCCAGTTCAGGAGGGACACATACTTACGAGCAGTACTTC
j_gene: TRBJ1-2; abundance: .; d_gene: TRBD1; v_gene: TRBV4-3; CDR3aa: CASSQDTGTGGDGYTF; CDR3nt: TGCGCCAGCAGCCAAGATACCGGGACAGGGGGCGATGGCTACACCTTC
j_gene: TRBJ2-2; abundance: .; d_gene: .; v_gene: TRBV6-5; CDR3aa: CASSYSYTPNTGELFF; CDR3nt: TGTGCCAGCAGTTACTCGTACACCCCGAACACCGGGGAGCTGTTTTTT
j_gene: TRBJ1-4; abundance: few; d_gene: .; v_gene: TRBV2; CDR3aa: CASSEGPREKLFF; CDR3nt: TGTGCCAGCAGTGAAGGGCCTCGGGAAAAACTGTTTTTT
j_gene: TRBJ2-5; abundance: once; d_gene: TRBD1; v_gene: TRBV5-1; CDR3aa: CASSLGTGLGETQYF; CDR3nt: TGCGCCAGCAGCTTGGGGACAGGGTTAGGAGAGACCCAGTACTTC
j_gene: TRBJ2-7; abundance: once; d_gene: TRBD2; v_gene: TRBV5-1; CDR3aa: CASSYERTSGGFSYEQYF; CDR3nt: TGCGCCAGCAGCTACGAAAGGACTAGCGGGGGGTTTTCCTACGAGCAGTACTTC
j_gene: TRBJ1-1; abundance: .; d_gene: .; v_gene: TRBV29-1; CDR3aa: CSVPTTGYGTEAFF; CDR3nt: TGCAGCGTACCCACGACAGGTTATGGCACTGAAGCTTTCTTT
j_gene: TRBJ1-2; abundance: few; d_gene: .; v_gene: TRBV30; CDR3aa: CAWRGEGINYGYTF; CDR3nt: TGTGCCTGGAGAGGAGAGGGAATTAACTATGGCTACACCTTC
j_gene: TRBJ2-5; abundance: .; d_gene: .; v_gene: TRBV5-1; CDR3aa: CASRGTATKETQYF; CDR3nt: TGCGCCAGCAGGGGCACCGCCACCAAAGAGACCCAGTACTTC
j_gene: TRBJ2-5; abundance: .; d_gene: TRBD1; v_gene: TRBV11-2; CDR3aa: CASSRTGGLETQYF; CDR3nt: TGTGCCAGCAGCCGGACAGGGGGCCTAGAGACCCAGTACTTC
j_gene: TRBJ2-7; abundance: once; d_gene: TRBD2; v_gene: TRBV10-3; CDR3aa: CAIRTSGGVSSYEQYF; CDR3nt: TGTGCCATCCGGACTAGCGGGGGCGTCAGCTCCTACGAGCAGTACTTC
j_gene: TRBJ2-1; abundance: once; d_gene: .; v_gene: TRBV30; CDR3aa: CAWSATLVRGEQFF; CDR3nt: TGTGCCTGGAGTGCTACTCTAGTGAGGGGAGAGCAGTTCTTC
j_gene: TRBJ2-7; abundance: .; d_gene: .; v_gene: TRBV7-9; CDR3aa: CASSSRVPIHPYEQYF; CDR3nt: TGTGCCAGCAGCTCCAGGGTACCCATTCACCCCTACGAGCAGTACTTC
j_gene: TRBJ2-1; abundance: .; d_gene: TRBD2; v_gene: TRBV27; CDR3aa: CASSPGAGGPVEQFF; CDR3nt: TGTGCCAGCAGTCCGGGAGCGGGGGGGCCGGTTGAGCAGTTCTTC
j_gene: TRBJ2-3; abundance: .; d_gene: .; v_gene: TRBV4-1; CDR3aa: CASAARILGGSSDTQYF; CDR3nt: TGCGCCAGCGCAGCTAGAATTTTAGGGGGGTCATCAGATACGCAGTATTTT
j_gene: TRBJ2-3; abundance: .; d_gene: .; v_gene: TRBV4-2; CDR3aa: CASSLPGQQDTQYF; CDR3nt: TGTGCCAGCAGCCTCCCGGGGCAACAAGATACGCAGTATTTT
j_gene: TRBJ2-7; abundance: .; d_gene: TRBD2; v_gene: TRBV6-1; CDR3aa: CASSETSGSSSF; CDR3nt: TGTGCCAGCAGTGAAACTAGCGGGAGCTCATCCTTC
j_gene: TRBJ1-2; abundance: .; d_gene: .; v_gene: TRBV7-2; CDR3aa: CASSFNSWTANYGYTF; CDR3nt: TGTGCCAGCAGCTTCAACTCGTGGACAGCTAACTATGGCTACACCTTC
j_gene: TRBJ2-7; abundance: .; d_gene: TRBD1; v_gene: TRBV4-3; CDR3aa: CASSQSDRMAYEQYF; CDR3nt: TGCGCCAGCAGCCAATCGGACAGGATGGCCTACGAGCAGTACTTC
j_gene: TRBJ1-2; abundance: .; d_gene: .; v_gene: TRBV30; CDR3aa: CAWKAGTNYGYTF; CDR3nt: TGTGCCTGGAAGGCAGGGACCAACTATGGCTACACCTTC
j_gene: TRBJ1-1; abundance: .; d_gene: .; v_gene: TRBV28; CDR3aa: CASSLLSETAEAFF; CDR3nt: TGTGCCAGCAGTTTATTATCCGAGACAGCCGAAGCTTTCTTT
j_gene: TRBJ1-2; abundance: .; d_gene: .; v_gene: TRBV7-9; CDR3aa: CASSPAGFYGYTF; CDR3nt: TGTGCCAGCAGCCCCGCTGGATTCTATGGCTACACCTTC
j_gene: TRBJ2-3; abundance: once; d_gene: TRBD1; v_gene: TRBV7-7; CDR3aa: CASSWGQGKTDTQYF; CDR3nt: TGTGCTAGCAGCTGGGGACAGGGGAAAACAGATACGCAGTATTTT
j_gene: TRBJ2-3; abundance: .; d_gene: .; v_gene: TRBV5-1; CDR3aa: CASSLESGGVVDTQYF; CDR3nt: TGCGCCAGCAGCTTGGAGTCCGGGGGTGTGGTAGATACGCAGTATTTT
j_gene: TRBJ1-1; abundance: .; d_gene: TRBD1; v_gene: TRBV6-4; CDR3aa: CASSPGGANTEAFF; CDR3nt: TGTGCCAGCAGCCCAGGGGGCGCGAACACTGAAGCTTTCTTT
j_gene: TRBJ1-4; abundance: .; d_gene: .; v_gene: TRBV10-3; CDR3aa: CAASGKGDEKLFF; CDR3nt: TGTGCCGCCTCGGGAAAGGGAGATGAAAAACTGTTTTTT
j_gene: TRBJ1-2; abundance: .; d_gene: TRBD1; v_gene: TRBV7-9; CDR3aa: CASSLGSGGSYGYTF; CDR3nt: TGTGCCAGCAGCTTAGGCTCAGGGGGCAGCTATGGCTACACCTTC
j_gene: TRBJ2-7; abundance: once; d_gene: .; v_gene: TRBV11-3; CDR3aa: CASSLGGSYEQYF; CDR3nt: TGTGCCAGCAGCTTAGGGGGTTCCTACGAGCAGTACTTC
j_gene: TRBJ2-7; abundance: .; d_gene: .; v_gene: TRBV6-5; CDR3aa: CASGSRGYYEQYF; CDR3nt: TGTGCCAGCGGAAGTCGTGGGTATTACGAGCAGTACTTC
j_gene: TRBJ2-7; abundance: .; d_gene: .; v_gene: TRBV6-5; CDR3aa: CASRGTSYEQYF; CDR3nt: TGTGCCAGCAGGGGGACATCCTACGAGCAGTACTTC
j_gene: TRBJ2-7; abundance: few; d_gene: .; v_gene: TRBV29-1; CDR3aa: CSVEDPGEQYF; CDR3nt: TGCAGCGTTGAAGATCCCGGCGAGCAGTACTTC
j_gene: TRBJ2-3; abundance: .; d_gene: TRBD2; v_gene: TRBV9; CDR3aa: CASSVEVGSGRLLYF; CDR3nt: TGTGCCAGCAGCGTAGAGGTAGGAAGCGGGAGACTTTTATATTTT
j_gene: TRBJ2-3; abundance: .; d_gene: TRBD2; v_gene: TRBV11-1; CDR3aa: CASRPSGSLDTQYF; CDR3nt: TGTGCCAGCAGACCTAGCGGGAGTTTAGATACGCAGTATTTT
j_gene: TRBJ1-2; abundance: .; d_gene: .; v_gene: TRBV18; CDR3aa: CASSPTGDGYTF; CDR3nt: TGTGCCAGCTCACCAACGGGGGATGGCTACACCTTC
j_gene: TRBJ1-2; abundance: few; d_gene: .; v_gene: TRBV6-1; CDR3aa: CASSEVGRVVRGYTF; CDR3nt: TGTGCCAGCAGTGAAGTCGGCAGGGTAGTGCGAGGCTACACCTTC
j_gene: TRBJ2-7; abundance: .; d_gene: .; v_gene: TRBV27; CDR3aa: CASSLSPGQLSEQYF; CDR3nt: TGTGCCAGCAGTTTATCTCCAGGACAGCTTAGCGAGCAGTACTTC
j_gene: TRBJ2-7; abundance: .; d_gene: TRBD2; v_gene: TRBV11-2; CDR3aa: CASSLGTSGSYEQYF; CDR3nt: TGTGCCAGCAGCTTGGGGACTAGCGGCTCCTACGAGCAGTACTTC
j_gene: TRBJ2-7; abundance: .; d_gene: .; v_gene: TRBV5-1; CDR3aa: CASSSGTLSEQYF; CDR3nt: TGCGCCAGCAGCTCCGGGACCCTGAGCGAGCAGTACTTC
j_gene: TRBJ1-2; abundance: .; d_gene: .; v_gene: TRBV29-1; CDR3aa: CSVERANYGYTF; CDR3nt: TGCAGCGTTGAACGAGCTAACTATGGCTACACCTTC
j_gene: TRBJ2-4; abundance: .; d_gene: .; v_gene: TRBV11-2; CDR3aa: CASSLRGAAKNIQYF; CDR3nt: TGTGCCAGCAGCTTACGCGGGGCGGCCAAAAACATTCAGTACTTC
j_gene: TRBJ2-7; abundance: once; d_gene: .; v_gene: TRBV27; CDR3aa: CASTPGSSSSQPYEQYF; CDR3nt: TGTGCCAGCACCCCCGGGAGTTCCTCATCCCAACCTTACGAGCAGTACTTC
j_gene: TRBJ2-4; abundance: .; d_gene: .; v_gene: TRBV23-1; CDR3aa: CASPQGGPRNIQYF; CDR3nt: TGCGCCAGCCCCCAGGGGGGGCCCCGAAACATTCAGTACTTC
j_gene: TRBJ1-5; abundance: .; d_gene: .; v_gene: TRBV6-1; CDR3aa: CASSEGLGRVNQPQHF; CDR3nt: TGTGCCAGCAGTGAAGGCCTCGGGAGGGTCAATCAGCCCCAGCATTTT
j_gene: TRBJ1-2; abundance: .; d_gene: .; v_gene: TRBV5-1; CDR3aa: CASSSSAGNLWYGYTF; CDR3nt: TGCGCCAGCAGCTCGTCTGCGGGTAACCTTTGGTATGGCTACACCTTC
j_gene: TRBJ2-5; abundance: .; d_gene: .; v_gene: TRBV7-3; CDR3aa: CASSPGRGQETQYF; CDR3nt: TGTGCCAGCAGCCCAGGACGGGGACAAGAGACCCAGTACTTC
j_gene: TRBJ2-2; abundance: .; d_gene: TRBD1; v_gene: TRBV4-1; CDR3aa: CASSQDRQGAQVGELFF; CDR3nt: TGCGCCAGCAGCCAAGATCGTCAGGGGGCGCAAGTCGGGGAGCTGTTTTTT
j_gene: TRBJ2-7; abundance: .; d_gene: TRBD1; v_gene: TRBV25-1; CDR3aa: CASSEGTGWYEQYF; CDR3nt: TGTGCCAGCAGTGAAGGGACAGGGTGGTACGAGCAGTACTTC
j_gene: TRBJ1-1; abundance: .; d_gene: .; v_gene: TRBV18; CDR3aa: CASSPLPQGQRTEAFF; CDR3nt: TGTGCCAGCTCACCACTCCCACAGGGCCAGAGGACTGAAGCTTTCTTT
j_gene: TRBJ1-3; abundance: .; d_gene: .; v_gene: TRBV7-9; CDR3aa: CASSPTRSGNTIYF; CDR3nt: TGTGCCAGCAGCCCGACGCGGTCGGGAAACACCATATATTTT
j_gene: TRBJ1-1; abundance: .; d_gene: .; v_gene: TRBV19; CDR3aa: CASSIGGPYTEAFF; CDR3nt: TGTGCCAGTAGTATAGGGGGACCTTACACTGAAGCTTTCTTT
j_gene: TRBJ2-3; abundance: few; d_gene: .; v_gene: TRBV27; CDR3aa: CASSFFRTDTQYF; CDR3nt: TGTGCCAGCAGTTTCTTTAGGACAGATACGCAGTATTTT
j_gene: TRBJ2-1; abundance: .; d_gene: .; v_gene: TRBV7-6; CDR3aa: CASSLARGPGNEQFF; CDR3nt: TGTGCCAGCAGCTTAGCACGGGGGCCAGGGAATGAGCAGTTCTTC
j_gene: TRBJ1-2; abundance: .; d_gene: .; v_gene: TRBV19; CDR3aa: CASSMWGLDYTF; CDR3nt: TGTGCCAGTAGTATGTGGGGTTTGGACTACACCTTC
j_gene: TRBJ1-2; abundance: .; d_gene: .; v_gene: TRBV7-2; CDR3aa: CASSLLSGAGGYTF; CDR3nt: TGTGCCAGCAGCTTATTGTCAGGGGCGGGTGGCTACACCTTC
j_gene: TRBJ2-3; abundance: .; d_gene: .; v_gene: TRBV7-8; CDR3aa: CASSLREGQGDTQYF; CDR3nt: TGTGCCAGCTCCCTAAGAGAGGGCCAGGGAGATACGCAGTATTTT